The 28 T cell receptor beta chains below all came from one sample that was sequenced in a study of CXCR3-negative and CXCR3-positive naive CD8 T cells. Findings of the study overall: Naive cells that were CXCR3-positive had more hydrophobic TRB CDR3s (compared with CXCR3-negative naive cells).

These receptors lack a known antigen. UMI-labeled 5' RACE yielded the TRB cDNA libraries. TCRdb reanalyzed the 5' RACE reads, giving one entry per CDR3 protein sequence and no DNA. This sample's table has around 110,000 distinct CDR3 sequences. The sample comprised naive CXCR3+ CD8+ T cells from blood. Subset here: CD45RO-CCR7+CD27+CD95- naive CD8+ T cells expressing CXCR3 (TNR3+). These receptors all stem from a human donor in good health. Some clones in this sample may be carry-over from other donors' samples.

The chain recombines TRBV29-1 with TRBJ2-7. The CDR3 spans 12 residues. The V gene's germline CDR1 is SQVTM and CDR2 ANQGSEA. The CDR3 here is CSATGGPYEQYF.

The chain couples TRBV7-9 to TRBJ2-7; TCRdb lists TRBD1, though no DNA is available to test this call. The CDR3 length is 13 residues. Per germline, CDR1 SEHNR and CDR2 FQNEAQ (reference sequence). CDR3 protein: CASSFGTVHEQYF.

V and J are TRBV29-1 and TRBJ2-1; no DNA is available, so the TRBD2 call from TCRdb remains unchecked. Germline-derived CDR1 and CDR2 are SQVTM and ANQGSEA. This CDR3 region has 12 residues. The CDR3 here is CSVDPPAGEQFF.

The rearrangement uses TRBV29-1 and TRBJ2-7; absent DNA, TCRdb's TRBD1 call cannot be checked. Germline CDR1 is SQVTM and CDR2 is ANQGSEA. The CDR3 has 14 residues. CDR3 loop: CSVVNRASSYEQYF.

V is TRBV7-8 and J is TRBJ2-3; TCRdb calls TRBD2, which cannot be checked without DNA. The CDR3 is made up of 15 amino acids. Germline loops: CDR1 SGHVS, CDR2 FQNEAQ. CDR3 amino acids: CASSFTSGDTDTQYF.

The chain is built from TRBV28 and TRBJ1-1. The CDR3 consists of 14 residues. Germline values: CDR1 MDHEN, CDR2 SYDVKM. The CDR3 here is CASILRPKNTEAFF.

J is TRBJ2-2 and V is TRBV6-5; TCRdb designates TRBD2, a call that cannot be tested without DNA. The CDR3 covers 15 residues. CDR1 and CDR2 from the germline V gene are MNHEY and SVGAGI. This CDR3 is CASSPTSGSSGELFF.

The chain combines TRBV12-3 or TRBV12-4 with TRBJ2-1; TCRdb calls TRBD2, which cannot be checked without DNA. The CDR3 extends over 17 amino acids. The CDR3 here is CASSPDASSGGLDEQFF.

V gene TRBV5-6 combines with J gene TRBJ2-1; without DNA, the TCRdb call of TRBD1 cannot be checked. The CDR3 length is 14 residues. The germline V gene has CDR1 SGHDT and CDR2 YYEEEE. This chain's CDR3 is CASSPGSLNNEQFF.

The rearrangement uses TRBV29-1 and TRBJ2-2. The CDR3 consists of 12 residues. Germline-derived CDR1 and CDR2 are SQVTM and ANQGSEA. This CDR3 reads CSVDLMGGELFF.

The chain's CDR3 is CSVEDRDREGTGELFF. V and J are TRBV29-1 and TRBJ2-2; TCRdb's D gene call, TRBD1, goes unchecked for lack of DNA. Looked up from germline, CDR1 is SQVTM and CDR2 is ANQGSEA. The CDR3 totals 16 residues.

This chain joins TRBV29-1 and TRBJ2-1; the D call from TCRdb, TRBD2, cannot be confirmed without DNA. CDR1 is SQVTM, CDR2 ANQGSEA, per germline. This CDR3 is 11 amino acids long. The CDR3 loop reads CSGLADNEQFF.

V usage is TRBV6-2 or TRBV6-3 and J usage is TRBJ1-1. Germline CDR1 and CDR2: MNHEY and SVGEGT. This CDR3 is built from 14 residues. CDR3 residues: CASSYLHTGTEAFF.

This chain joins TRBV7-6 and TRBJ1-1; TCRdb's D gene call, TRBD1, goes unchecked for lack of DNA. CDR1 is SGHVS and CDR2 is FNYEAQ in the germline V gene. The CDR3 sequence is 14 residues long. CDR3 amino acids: CASSVGGSGTEAFF.

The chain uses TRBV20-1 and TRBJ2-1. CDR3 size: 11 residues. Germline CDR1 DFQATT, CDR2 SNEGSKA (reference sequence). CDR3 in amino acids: CSAKGGNEQFF.

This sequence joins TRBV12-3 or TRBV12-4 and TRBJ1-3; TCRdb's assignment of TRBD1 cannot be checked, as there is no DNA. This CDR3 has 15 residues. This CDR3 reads CASISAGQRLDTIYF.

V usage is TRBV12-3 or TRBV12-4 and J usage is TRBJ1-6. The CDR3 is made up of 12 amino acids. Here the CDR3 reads CASTLGGSPLHF.

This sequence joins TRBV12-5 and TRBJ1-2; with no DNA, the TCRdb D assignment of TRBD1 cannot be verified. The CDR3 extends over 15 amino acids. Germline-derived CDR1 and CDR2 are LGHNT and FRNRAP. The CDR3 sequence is CASGPTTGSSYGYTF.

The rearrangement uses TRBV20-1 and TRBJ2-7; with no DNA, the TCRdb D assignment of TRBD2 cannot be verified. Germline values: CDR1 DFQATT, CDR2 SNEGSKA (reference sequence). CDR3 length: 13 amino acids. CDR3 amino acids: CSARLAASYEQYF.

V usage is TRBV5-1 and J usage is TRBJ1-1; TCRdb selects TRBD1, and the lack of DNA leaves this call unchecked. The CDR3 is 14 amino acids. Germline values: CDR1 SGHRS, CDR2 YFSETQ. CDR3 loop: CASSFPEMNTEAFF.

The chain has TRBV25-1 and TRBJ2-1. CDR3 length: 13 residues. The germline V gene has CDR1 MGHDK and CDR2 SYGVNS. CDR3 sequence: CASSVTAFGEQFF. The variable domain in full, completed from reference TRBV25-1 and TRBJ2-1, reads EADIYQTPRYLVIGTGKKITLECSQTMGHDKMYWYQQDPGMELHLIHYSYGVNSTEKGDLSSESTVSRIRTEHFPLTLESARPSHTSQYLCASSVTAFGEQFFGPGTRLTVL.

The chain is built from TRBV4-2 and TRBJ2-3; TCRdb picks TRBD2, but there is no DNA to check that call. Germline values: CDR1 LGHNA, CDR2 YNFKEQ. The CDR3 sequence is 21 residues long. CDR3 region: CASSQDLLAGVGPASTDTQYF.

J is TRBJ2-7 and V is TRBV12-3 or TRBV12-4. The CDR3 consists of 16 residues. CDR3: CASSLAGGPGSYEQYF.

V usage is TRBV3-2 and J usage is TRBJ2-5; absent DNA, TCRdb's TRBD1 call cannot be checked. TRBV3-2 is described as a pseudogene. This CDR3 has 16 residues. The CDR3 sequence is CASSQVGTGGRETQYF.

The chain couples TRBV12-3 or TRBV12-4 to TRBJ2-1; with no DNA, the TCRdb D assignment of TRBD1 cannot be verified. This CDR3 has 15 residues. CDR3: CASSFWGSNNNEQFF.

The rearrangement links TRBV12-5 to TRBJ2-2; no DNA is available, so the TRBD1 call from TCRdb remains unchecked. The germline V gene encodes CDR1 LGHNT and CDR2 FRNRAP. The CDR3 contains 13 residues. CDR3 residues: CASGPGGAGELFF.

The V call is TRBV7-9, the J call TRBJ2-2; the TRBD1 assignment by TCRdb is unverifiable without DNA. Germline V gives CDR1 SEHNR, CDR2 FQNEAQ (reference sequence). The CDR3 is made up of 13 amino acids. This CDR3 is CASSSLDGGELFF.

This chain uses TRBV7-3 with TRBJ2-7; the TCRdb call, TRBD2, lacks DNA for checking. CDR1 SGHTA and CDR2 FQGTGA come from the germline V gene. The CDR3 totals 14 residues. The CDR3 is CASSFSGGVDEQYF.